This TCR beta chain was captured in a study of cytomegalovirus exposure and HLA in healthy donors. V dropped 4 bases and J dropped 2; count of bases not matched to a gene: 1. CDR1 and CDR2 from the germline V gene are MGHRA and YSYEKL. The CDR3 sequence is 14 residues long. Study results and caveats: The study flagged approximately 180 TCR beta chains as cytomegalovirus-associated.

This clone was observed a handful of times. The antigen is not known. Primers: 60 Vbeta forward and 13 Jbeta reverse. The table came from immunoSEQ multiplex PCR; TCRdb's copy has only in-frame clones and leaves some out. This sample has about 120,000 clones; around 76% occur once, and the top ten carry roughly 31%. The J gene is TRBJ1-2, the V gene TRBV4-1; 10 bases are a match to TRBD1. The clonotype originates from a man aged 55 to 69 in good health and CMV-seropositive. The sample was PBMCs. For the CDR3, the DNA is TGCGCCAGCAGCCCGGGACAGGGGAACTATGGCTACACCTTC. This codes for CASSPGQGNYGYTF.